The 22 T cell receptor beta chains listed next were all sequenced from one sample in a study of vaccination and CD4 T cells after COVID-19. Sequencing of cultured CD4+ T cell DNA used the Oncomine TCR Beta short-read assay. TCRdb used MiXCR to reprocess the PCR reads, holding one entry per CDR3 protein. The repertoire consists of about 15,000 distinct CDR3 sequences, with 50% to 65% occurring once and the leading ten covering around 21%. Their target antigens are unknown. As for treatment: roughly ten-day PBMC culture with coronavirus spike peptide pools or control peptides (ViraFEST assay). The source was CD4+ T cells from blood, cultured in vitro, collected before SARS-CoV-2 vaccination. These receptors all stem from a human donor who had recovered from COVID-19.

The genes are TRBV19 and TRBJ1-5; a weak D match, TRBD1 (5 bases). The CDR3 consists of 16 residues. Germline assignment: CDR1 LNHDA and CDR2 SQIVND (reference sequence). Trimming stripped 5 bases from V and 3 bases from J, with 17 bases between. The CDR3 coding sequence is TGTGCCAGTAGTGGTTTGCCGGGGGGACTCAATCAGCCCCAGCATTTT. Translated, it gives CASSGLPGGLNQPQHF.

The chain has TRBV20-1 and TRBJ2-7, with D perhaps matching TRBD2 (6 bases). V was pared by 6 bases and J by 3 bases, with 15 bases between. The CDR3 has 13 amino acids. Per the germline V gene, CDR1 is DFQATT and CDR2 is SNEGSKA (reference sequence). The CDR3 region is CSALGGGYYEQYF. CDR3 sequence (DNA): TGCAGTGCCCTGGGAGGCGGGTACTACGAGCAGTACTTC.

V usage is TRBV20-1 and J usage is TRBJ2-3, with D perhaps given as TRBD1 or TRBD2 (7 bases each). Germline CDR1 is DFQATT and CDR2 is SNEGSKA (reference sequence). The CDR3 spans 16 residues. V lost 6 bases to trimming and J lost 0 bases, with 19 bases between them. The CDR3: CSAAPQGGLSTDTQYF. The CDR3 DNA sequence: TGCAGTGCCGCCCCCCAGGGGGGACTAAGCACAGATACGCAGTATTTT.

This clonotype occurred a few times. V is TRBV19 and J is TRBJ2-7; D ambiguous. Germline CDR1 is LNHDA and CDR2 is SQIVND (reference sequence). V lost 4 bases and J 4 bases, leaving 8 bases between the germline ends. The CDR3 runs to 12 residues. CDR3 protein: CASSRTGYEQYF. The CDR3 DNA sequence: TGTGCCAGTAGTAGAACCGGATACGAGCAGTACTTC.

This clonotype was observed a few times. This chain connects TRBV7-9 to TRBJ2-5; perhaps TRBD2 as D (6 bases). The CDR3 is 14 amino acids. Germline values: CDR1 SEHNR, CDR2 FQNEAQ (reference sequence). The V end lost 5 bases, the J end lost 4 bases, and 14 bases lay between the germline ends. The CDR3 nucleotides are TGTGCCAGCAGCCGGGGCAGGGAGGCAGAGACCCAGTACTTC. Its translation: CASSRGREAETQYF.

A single count supports this clonotype. The chain has TRBV19 and TRBJ1-2; TRBD1 is a possible D gene (6 bases). Germline CDR1 LNHDA, CDR2 SQIVND (reference sequence). V was shortened by 5 bases and J by 7 bases, with 11 bases between the two germline ends. The CDR3 has 12 amino acids. Written as DNA, the CDR3 is TGTGCCAGTAGTTCGAACAGGGTTGGCTACACCTTC. This codes for CASSSNRVGYTF.

In its sample, this clonotype was seen a few times. The chain links TRBV29-1 to TRBJ1-1; D is possibly TRBD1 (6 bases). Germline assignment: CDR1 SQVTM and CDR2 ANQGSEA. V lost 8 bases, J lost 5 bases, and 15 bases lay in between. The CDR3 consists of 12 residues. The CDR3 region is CSTNRVRTEAFF. CDR3 DNA sequence: TGCAGCACCAACAGGGTCAGGACTGAAGCTTTCTTT.

The chain has TRBV20-1 and TRBJ2-7; TRBD2 aligns across 7 bases. Germline assignment: CDR1 DFQATT and CDR2 SNEGSKA (reference sequence). The CDR3 runs 13 residues. CDR3: CSAGLAVSYEQYF. In DNA form, the CDR3 reads TGCAGCGCGGGGCTAGCGGTCTCCTACGAGCAGTACTTC.

The V call is TRBV10-2, the J call TRBJ1-1; D not resolved. Trimming took off 7 bases at V and 6 bases at J, with 18 bases between the two ends. This CDR3 has 14 residues. Germline CDR1 reads WSHSY; CDR2 reads SAAADI. CDR3 in DNA: TGCGCCAGCACTAAAGGTGCGGCAGGCGCTGAAGCTTTCTTT. It translates to CASTKGAAGAEAFF.

Remarks on this clonotype: The junction does not match germline at one end; this may be a read error. This sequence joins TRBV6-5 and TRBJ2-7; 7 bases line up with TRBD2. This CDR3 is built from 14 residues. From germline, CDR1 is MNHEY and CDR2 SVGAGI. CDR3 residues: CASSYSNLGLPITF. As DNA, the CDR3 is TGTGCCAGCAGTTACTCGAATCTGGGACTACCCATTACGTTC.

The genes are TRBV7-3 and TRBJ2-1; D perhaps matches TRBD1 (6 bases). Looked up from germline, CDR1 is SGHTA and CDR2 is FQGTGA. This CDR3 region has 13 residues. Trimming stripped 4 bases from V and 5 bases from J, with 9 bases between. CDR3 nucleotide sequence: TGTGCCAGCAGCTCCCGACAGGACAATGAGCAGTTCTTC. This codes for CASSSRQDNEQFF.

The J gene is TRBJ2-6, the V gene TRBV6-5; tentatively, D is TRBD2 (7 bases). Germline-derived CDR1 and CDR2 are MNHEY and SVGAGI. V was trimmed by 4 bases and J by 0 bases, leaving 16 bases between them. The CDR3 loop spans 18 amino acids. DNA for the CDR3: TGTGCCAGCAGTTCCCTGGGGGGGCGCTCCTCTGGGGCCAACGTCCTGACTTTC. Translated, it gives CASSSLGGRSSGANVLTF.

This chain connects TRBV28 to TRBJ1-1; D remains ambiguous. CDR1 and CDR2 (germline): MDHEN, SYDVKM. Trimming took 2 bases from V and 6 from J, leaving 10 bases between them. CDR3 length: 13 residues. CDR3 amino acids: CASSLSRAAEAFF. CDR3 sequence (DNA): TGTGCCAGCAGTTTAAGTAGGGCAGCTGAAGCTTTCTTT.

This clonotype was counted once. This chain uses TRBV20-1 with TRBJ2-1, with a possible D match to TRBD1 (6 bases). This CDR3 is 15 amino acids long. Germline CDR1 DFQATT, CDR2 SNEGSKA (reference sequence). V was cut by 1 base and J by 5 bases, with 15 bases left in between. The chain's CDR3 is CSARVGAGDHNEQFF. In nucleotides, the CDR3 is TGCAGTGCTAGAGTTGGGGCAGGGGACCACAATGAGCAGTTCTTC.

This clonotype was counted only a few times. This chain joins TRBV28 and TRBJ1-5; D ambiguous. The CDR3 covers 13 residues. Germline values: CDR1 MDHEN, CDR2 SYDVKM. V was clipped by 5 bases and J by 9 bases, with 14 bases between them. The CDR3 region is CASSPRSPRPQHF. CDR3 in DNA: TGTGCCAGCAGTCCTCGTTCCCCGAGGCCCCAGCATTTT.

This chain joins TRBV27 and TRBJ1-1; 10 bases align to TRBD1. This CDR3 is built from 15 residues. The germline CDR1 and CDR2 sequences are MNHEY and SMNVEV (reference sequence). With V trimmed by 6 bases and J by 3 bases, 7 bases remained unmatched. CDR3 residues: CASRRTGGPHTEAFF. CDR3 bases: TGTGCCAGCAGGCGGACAGGGGGTCCCCACACTGAAGCTTTCTTT.

V gene TRBV7-2 combines with J gene TRBJ1-1; no clear D gene. The V gene lost 1 base and the J gene lost 9 bases, with 9 bases spanning the gap. Per germline, CDR1 SGHTA and CDR2 FQGNSA. The CDR3 is 12 amino acids. CDR3: CASSLDASKAFF. For the CDR3, the DNA is TGTGCCAGCAGCTTAGACGCCTCCAAAGCTTTCTTT.

The chain uses TRBV6-4 and TRBJ2-3; TRBD2 is a possible D gene (5 bases). Germline-derived CDR1 and CDR2 are MRHNA and SNTAGT. The CDR3 runs to 15 residues. Trimming left V 2 bases short and J 4 bases short, with 13 bases between. The CDR3 bases are TGTGCCAGCAGTGACCCGAGTGGAGCGGCAGATACGCAGTATTTT. The encoded protein is CASSDPSGAADTQYF.

The rearrangement uses TRBV6-5 and TRBJ2-3, with D uncertain. Trimming pared 2 bases from V and 0 bases from J, leaving 12 bases between. Germline loops: CDR1 MNHEY, CDR2 SVGAGI. The CDR3 extends over 16 amino acids. CDR3 residues: CASSYGWAASTDTQYF. In DNA form, the CDR3 reads TGTGCCAGCAGTTACGGGTGGGCGGCTAGCACAGATACGCAGTATTTT.

The chain uses TRBV15 and TRBJ2-3, with unresolved D. The V end was cut by 8 bases, the J end by 0 bases, with 12 bases between. This CDR3 is 14 amino acids long. In germline, CDR1 is LNHNV, CDR2 YYDKDF (reference sequence). The CDR3 loop is CATLPNSSTDTQYF. The CDR3 DNA is TGTGCCACCCTCCCTAACTCTAGCACAGATACGCAGTATTTT.

This clonotype was picked up a small number of times. The chain is built from TRBV20-1 and TRBJ2-7; 11 nucleotides agree with TRBD2. J gave up 3 bases and V 0 bases, and 1 base lay outside the gene matches. Germline values: CDR1 DFQATT, CDR2 SNEGSKA (reference sequence). The CDR3 totals 14 residues. DNA for the CDR3: TGCAGTGCTAGAGATACTAGCGGGAGCTACGAGCAGTACTTC. Its protein product is CSARDTSGSYEQYF.

The chain employs TRBV20-1 and TRBJ2-1; 12 nucleotides match TRBD2. This CDR3 contains 14 residues. CDR1 is DFQATT and CDR2 is SNEGSKA in the germline V gene (reference sequence). Losses at the gene ends were 8 bases for V and 4 bases for J; bases not matched to a gene: 6. Here the CDR3 reads CSTRLAGGYNEQFF. Here the CDR3 DNA reads TGCAGTACGAGGCTAGCGGGAGGGTACAATGAGCAGTTCTTC.